The 21 T cell receptor beta chains in this list originate from one sample, sequenced in a study of identical twins. TCRdb reprocessed the 5' RACE reads with MiXCR, giving one entry per CDR3 protein. Among roughly 230,000 distinct CDR3 sequences, about 9% were seen once, and the ten largest hold 3% to 3.5%. The same specimen was also included in a second study, on yellow fever vaccine responses in identical twins.

Sequenced: CD8+ T cells sorted from blood. Every receptor here comes from a woman under 30 in good health.

This clonotype was picked up a small number of times. The gene calls are TRBV6-5 and TRBJ1-2; TRBD1 agrees at 7 bases. CDR3 length: 14 residues. V lost 2 bases, J lost 2 bases, and 2 bases stayed unmatched. Germline CDR1 reads MNHEY; CDR2 reads SVGAGI. CDR3 residues: CASSYPTGNYGYTF. In DNA form, the CDR3 reads TGTGCCAGCAGTTACCCGACAGGGAACTATGGCTACACCTTC.

The chain couples TRBV20-1 to TRBJ2-4, with D unclear. The V end was cut by 3 bases, the J end by 0 bases, with 21 bases between. This CDR3 contains 18 residues. The germline CDR1 and CDR2 sequences are DFQATT and SNEGSKA (reference sequence). This chain's CDR3 is CSASTGRIAGLAKNIQYF. CDR3 nucleotide sequence: TGCAGTGCTAGCACGGGCCGCATAGCAGGCCTAGCCAAAAACATTCAGTACTTC.

This clonotype occurred a few times. The chain carries TRBV7-9 and TRBJ2-7; TRBD2 matches at 9 bases. J was trimmed by 2 bases and V by 4 bases; bases with no gene match: 3. The germline gives CDR1 SEHNR, CDR2 FQNEAQ (reference sequence). The CDR3 length is 14 residues. This CDR3 is CASSSGLAPYEQYF. CDR3 in DNA: TGTGCCAGCAGCTCAGGACTAGCGCCCTACGAGCAGTACTTC.

This clonotype has a single count. This chain uses TRBV30 with TRBJ2-7, with 9 bases aligning to TRBD1. V dropped 3 bases and J dropped 4; count of bases not matched to a gene: 4. This CDR3 region has 13 residues. Germline assignment: CDR1 GTSNPN and CDR2 SVGIG (reference sequence). CDR3 protein: CAWSSGQGYEQYF. CDR3 DNA: TGTGCCTGGAGCTCAGGACAGGGGTACGAGCAGTACTTC. Full variable domain (rest looked up from reference TRBV30 and TRBJ2-7): SQTIHQWPATLVQPVGSPLSLECTVEGTSNPNLYWYRQAAGRGLQLLFYSVGIGQISSEVPQNLSASRPQDRQFILSSKKLLLSDSGFYLCAWSSGQGYEQYFGPGTRLTVT.

This clonotype was recorded a few times. V and J are TRBV7-9 and TRBJ2-7; D might be TRBD1 (5 bases). Germline V gene lookup returns CDR1 SEHNR and CDR2 FQNEAQ (reference sequence). V lost 1 base and J lost 3, with 10 bases in between. This CDR3 has 14 amino acids. In DNA, the CDR3 is TGTGCCAGCAGCTTAGGTTCCAGGGACTACGAGCAGTACTTC. This gives the protein CASSLGSRDYEQYF.

The V gene is TRBV30, the J gene TRBJ2-5, with D uncertain. Germline-derived CDR1 and CDR2 are GTSNPN and SVGIG (reference sequence). Trimming removed 2 bases at V and 5 bases at J, with 15 bases between. The CDR3 spans 14 residues. CDR3 amino acids: CAWSRSPVGETQYF. The CDR3 DNA reads as TGTGCCTGGAGTAGAAGTCCCGTTGGGGAGACCCAGTACTTC.

This clonotype was seen only a few times. This sequence joins TRBV29-1 and TRBJ2-5; 7 bases agree with TRBD2. Germline assignment: CDR1 SQVTM and CDR2 ANQGSEA. CDR3 length: 14 amino acids. V trimming: 3 bases; J trimming: 0 bases; junction bases outside the gene matches: 4. The CDR3 DNA reads as TGCAGCGTTGATGGGGAGGGGTACCAAGAGACCCAGTACTTC. Translating gives CSVDGEGYQETQYF.

Ten or more counts support this clonotype. This chain joins TRBV7-6 and TRBJ2-1; the match to TRBD2 covers 8 bases. With 6 bases clipped from V and 5 bases from J, the junction kept 6 bases outside the gene matches. The CDR3 covers 14 residues. Germline V gene lookup returns CDR1 SGHVS and CDR2 FNYEAQ. The CDR3 nucleotides read TGTGCCAGCAGAAGCGGGAGCGGGAACAATGAGCAGTTCTTC. Translation: CASRSGSGNNEQFF.

This clonotype was counted between two and nine times. The chain carries TRBV20-1 and TRBJ2-5; 7 nucleotides align to TRBD1. The CDR3 sequence is 20 residues long. The germline gives CDR1 DFQATT, CDR2 SNEGSKA (reference sequence). The V and J ends lost 0 bases and 1 base, in that order; junction bases with no gene match: 20. The CDR3 DNA follows: TGCAGTGCTAGAGATCTAGGGGGCCAGCGATCCTGGGCTCCCCAAGAGACCCAGTACTTC. Its translation is CSARDLGGQRSWAPQETQYF.

This clonotype has more than one count but fewer than ten. J is TRBJ2-5 and V is TRBV7-9; 10 nucleotides line up with TRBD2. V gave up 5 bases and J gave up 2 bases; unmatched junction bases: 8. The V gene's germline CDR1 is SEHNR and CDR2 FQNEAQ (reference sequence). The CDR3 is made up of 16 amino acids. CDR3 loop: CASSRVAGGEQETQYF. CDR3 coding DNA: TGTGCCAGCAGCCGGGTAGCGGGGGGCGAACAAGAGACCCAGTACTTC.

The sample holds a few counts of this clonotype. The CDR3 spells CASSPGGIWTQYF. The CDR3 nucleotides read TGTGCCAGCAGCCCCGGGGGGATCTGGACCCAGTACTTC. V gene TRBV5-6 combines with J gene TRBJ2-5, with 7 bases fitting TRBD2. Germline V CDR1 and CDR2: SGHDT, YYEEEE. The CDR3 length is 13 residues. V shed 4 bases, J shed 7 bases, and the junction held 7 bases outside the gene matches.

This clonotype has more than one count but fewer than ten. V is TRBV7-3 and J is TRBJ2-4; D is unclear. Deletions cut 5 bases from V and 0 bases from J, with 14 bases between. This CDR3 has 16 amino acids. The germline V gene has CDR1 SGHTA and CDR2 FQGTGA. The chain's CDR3 is CASSPRTPSAKNIQYF. In DNA form, the CDR3 reads TGTGCCAGCAGCCCCCGGACGCCTTCAGCCAAAAACATTCAGTACTTC.

The chain's CDR3 is CASSLMGADTQYF. The CDR3 nucleotides read TGTGCCAGCAGCTTAATGGGGGCAGATACGCAGTATTTT. The chain couples TRBV7-3 to TRBJ2-3; D could derive from TRBD1 or TRBD2 (5 bases each). The germline CDR1 and CDR2 sequences are SGHTA and FQGTGA. The CDR3 runs to 13 residues. Deletions cut 1 base from V and 4 bases from J, with 6 bases between.

This clonotype was detected ten times or more. This chain links TRBV29-1 with TRBJ2-1, with TRBD1 identical over 9 bases. Germline V CDR1 and CDR2: SQVTM, ANQGSEA. Trimming at V came to 5 bases and at J to 7 bases, leaving 6 bases not matched to a gene. The CDR3 contains 13 residues. The CDR3 DNA sequence: TGCAGCGTTTCCGGGACAGGGTGGAATGAGCAGTTCTTC. Its protein product is CSVSGTGWNEQFF.

This clonotype came up many times. The gene calls are TRBV5-1 and TRBJ2-1, with TRBD2 as a possible D gene (7 bases). The CDR3 is 17 residues long. V was clipped by 0 bases and J by 0 bases, with 13 bases between them. The germline gives CDR1 SGHRS, CDR2 YFSETQ. The CDR3 nucleotides read TGCGCCAGCAGCTTGGCGGCCGGGGGGCCCTCCTACAATGAGCAGTTCTTC. It translates to CASSLAAGGPSYNEQFF.

The chain links TRBV11-2 to TRBJ2-7; possible D gene TRBD2, 6 bases. CDR1 and CDR2 from the germline V gene are SGHAT and FQNNGV. Trimming took 0 bases from V and 2 from J, leaving 14 bases between them. CDR3 length: 16 residues. The CDR3 coding sequence is TGTGCCAGCAGCTTAGATTCCCTAGCGCCCACCTACGAGCAGTACTTC. Protein product: CASSLDSLAPTYEQYF.

The chain links TRBV7-9 to TRBJ1-4, with D possibly matching TRBD1 (6 bases). V lost 1 base and J lost 6, with 18 bases in between. This CDR3 spans 17 amino acids. Germline values: CDR1 SEHNR, CDR2 FQNEAQ (reference sequence). Written as DNA, the CDR3 is TGTGCCAGCAGCTTAGTGGGCGCAGGGGCTCGGGATGAAAAACTGTTTTTT. The encoded protein is CASSLVGAGARDEKLFF.

This clonotype has a count of ten or more. The gene calls are TRBV12-3 or TRBV12-4 and TRBJ2-7; no clear D gene. The CDR3 length is 14 residues. V was pared by 2 bases and J by 4 bases, with 12 bases between. CDR3 amino acids: CASSLSTDGYEQYF. For the CDR3, the DNA is TGTGCCAGCAGTTTATCGACCGACGGGTACGAGCAGTACTTC.

The gene calls are TRBV24-1 and TRBJ2-1; no reliable D call. The length of the CDR3 is 16 residues. Between the trimmed V and J ends, which lost 0 bases and 6 bases, there was a span of 14 bases. Germline lookup yields CDR1 KGHDR and CDR2 SFDVKD. Here the CDR3 DNA reads TGTGCCACCAGTGATTTGCCCGGCAGAACCCTCAATGAGCAGTTCTTC. Translating gives CATSDLPGRTLNEQFF.

The V and J genes are TRBV28 and TRBJ1-4, with D unresolved. Germline lookup yields CDR1 MDHEN and CDR2 SYDVKM. The CDR3 is 15 amino acids. The V end was cut by 5 bases, the J end by 6 bases, with 16 bases between. CDR3 DNA sequence: TGTGCCAGCAGTACATATGCGCGGTTATATGAAAAACTGTTTTTT. Its protein is CASSTYARLYEKLFF.

This clonotype was counted at least ten times. This rearrangement joins TRBV7-9 to TRBJ2-7; TRBD1 might be the D (5 bases). The V gene's germline CDR1 is SEHNR and CDR2 FQNEAQ (reference sequence). Trimming took 4 bases from V and 0 from J, leaving 19 bases between them. The CDR3 runs 17 residues. Here the CDR3 DNA reads TGTGCCAGCAGCTCGGCAGGGCCCAAACCTAGCTCCTACGAGCAGTACTTC. Its protein product is CASSSAGPKPSSYEQYF.